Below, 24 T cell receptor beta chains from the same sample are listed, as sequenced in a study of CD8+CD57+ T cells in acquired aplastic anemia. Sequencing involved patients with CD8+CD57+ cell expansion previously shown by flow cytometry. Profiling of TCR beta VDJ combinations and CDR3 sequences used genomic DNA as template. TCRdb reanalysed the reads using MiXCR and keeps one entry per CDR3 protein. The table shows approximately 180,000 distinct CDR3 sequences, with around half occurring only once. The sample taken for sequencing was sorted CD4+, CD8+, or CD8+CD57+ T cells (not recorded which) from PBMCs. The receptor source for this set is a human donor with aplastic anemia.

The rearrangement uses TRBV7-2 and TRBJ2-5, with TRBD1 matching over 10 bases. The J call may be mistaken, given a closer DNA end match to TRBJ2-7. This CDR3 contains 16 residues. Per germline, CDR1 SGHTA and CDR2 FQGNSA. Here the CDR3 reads CASSPRVWGQGSEQYF. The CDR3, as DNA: TGTGCCAGCAGCCCGCGGGTATGGGGACAGGGGAGCGAGCAGTACTTC.

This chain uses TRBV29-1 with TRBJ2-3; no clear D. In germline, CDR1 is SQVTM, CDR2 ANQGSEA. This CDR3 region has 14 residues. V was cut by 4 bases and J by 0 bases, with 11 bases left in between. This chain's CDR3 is CSVADGKSTDTQYF. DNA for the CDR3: TGCAGCGTTGCGGACGGAAAGAGCACAGATACGCAGTATTTT.

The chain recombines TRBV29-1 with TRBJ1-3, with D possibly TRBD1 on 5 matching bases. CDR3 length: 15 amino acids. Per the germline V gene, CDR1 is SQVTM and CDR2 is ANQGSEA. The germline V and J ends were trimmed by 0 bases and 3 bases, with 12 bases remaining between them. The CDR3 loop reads CSVEDQGADGNTIYF. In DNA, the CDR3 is TGCAGCGTTGAAGATCAAGGGGCTGATGGAAACACCATATATTTT. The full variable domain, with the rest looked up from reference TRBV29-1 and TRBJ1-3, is SAVISQKPSRDICQRGTSLTIQCQVDSQVTMMFWYRQQPGQSLTLIATANQGSEATYESGFVIDKFPISRPNLTFSTLTVSNMSPEDSSIYLCSVEDQGADGNTIYFGEGSWLTVV.

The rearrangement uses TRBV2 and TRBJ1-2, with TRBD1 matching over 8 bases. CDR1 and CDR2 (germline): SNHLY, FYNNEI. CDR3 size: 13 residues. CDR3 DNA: TGTGCAACCGGGGACAGGTCTGGCGATGGCTACACCTTC. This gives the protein CATGDRSGDGYTF.

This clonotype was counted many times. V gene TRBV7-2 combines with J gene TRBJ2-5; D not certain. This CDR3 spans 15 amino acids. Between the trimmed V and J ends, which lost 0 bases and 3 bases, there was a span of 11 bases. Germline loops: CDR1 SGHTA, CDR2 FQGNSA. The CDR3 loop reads CASSLAPGYEETQYF. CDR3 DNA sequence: TGTGCCAGCAGCTTAGCGCCCGGGTATGAAGAGACCCAGTACTTC.

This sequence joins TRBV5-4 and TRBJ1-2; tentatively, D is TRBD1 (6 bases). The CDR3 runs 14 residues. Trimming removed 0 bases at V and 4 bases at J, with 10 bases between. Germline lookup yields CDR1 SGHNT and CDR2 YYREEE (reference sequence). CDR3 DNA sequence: TGTGCCAGCAGCTTGGCAGGGGTGGGCTATGGCTACACCTTC. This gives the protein CASSLAGVGYGYTF.

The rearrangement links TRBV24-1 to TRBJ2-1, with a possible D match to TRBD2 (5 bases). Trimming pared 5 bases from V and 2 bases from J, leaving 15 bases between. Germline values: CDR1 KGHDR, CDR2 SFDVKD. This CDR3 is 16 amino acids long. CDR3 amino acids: CATSAPGEAAYNEQFF. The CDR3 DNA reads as TGTGCCACCAGTGCCCCCGGGGAAGCCGCCTACAATGAGCAGTTCTTC.

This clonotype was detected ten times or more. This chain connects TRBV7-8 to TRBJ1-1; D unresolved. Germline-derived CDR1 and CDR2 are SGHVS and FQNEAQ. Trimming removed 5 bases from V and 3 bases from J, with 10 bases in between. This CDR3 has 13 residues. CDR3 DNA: TGTGCCAGCAGCGTATCAAGGGACACTGAAGCTTTCTTT. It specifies CASSVSRDTEAFF.

The CDR3 is CASSQDGGGAYEQYF. Written as DNA, the CDR3 is TGCGCCAGCAGCCAAGATGGTGGGGGGGCCTACGAGCAGTACTTC. The chain employs TRBV4-3 and TRBJ2-7; TRBD2 aligns across 7 bases. Germline V gives CDR1 LGHNA, CDR2 YSLEER. This CDR3 comprises 15 residues. After removal of 0 bases from V and 2 bases from J, the junction contained 4 bases not matched to a gene.

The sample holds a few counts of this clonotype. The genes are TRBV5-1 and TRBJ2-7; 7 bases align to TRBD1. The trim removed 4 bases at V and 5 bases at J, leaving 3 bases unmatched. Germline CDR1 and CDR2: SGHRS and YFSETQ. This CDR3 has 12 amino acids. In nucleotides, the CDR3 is TGCGCCAGCAGCACCACAGGGGACGAGCAGTACTTC. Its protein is CASSTTGDEQYF.

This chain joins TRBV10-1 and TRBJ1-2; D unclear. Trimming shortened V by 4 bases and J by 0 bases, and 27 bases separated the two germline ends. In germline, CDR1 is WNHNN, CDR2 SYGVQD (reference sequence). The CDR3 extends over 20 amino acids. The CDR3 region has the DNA TGCGCCAGCAGTGTGATCAGAGTGGCTATATTCTTATGTGCTAACTATGGCTACACCTTC. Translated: CASSVIRVAIFLCANYGYTF.

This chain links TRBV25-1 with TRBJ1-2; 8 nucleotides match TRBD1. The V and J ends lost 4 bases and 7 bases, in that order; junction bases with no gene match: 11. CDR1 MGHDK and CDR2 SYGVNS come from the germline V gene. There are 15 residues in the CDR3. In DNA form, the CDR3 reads TGTGCCAGCAGTGCAATACAGGGGGATGGTGGTGGCTACACCTTC. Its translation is CASSAIQGDGGGYTF.

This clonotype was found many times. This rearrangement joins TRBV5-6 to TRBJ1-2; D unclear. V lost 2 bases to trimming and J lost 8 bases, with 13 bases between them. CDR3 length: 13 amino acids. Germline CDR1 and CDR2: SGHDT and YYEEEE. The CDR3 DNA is TGTGCCAGCAGCTTTGCCGGTTTTATCGGCTACACCTTC. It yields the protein CASSFAGFIGYTF.

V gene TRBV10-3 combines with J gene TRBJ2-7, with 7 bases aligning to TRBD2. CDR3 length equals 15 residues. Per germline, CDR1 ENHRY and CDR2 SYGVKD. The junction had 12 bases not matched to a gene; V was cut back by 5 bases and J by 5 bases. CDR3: CAISRGGAGTDEQYF. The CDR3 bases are TGTGCCATCAGTAGGGGAGGGGCAGGGACGGACGAGCAGTACTTC.

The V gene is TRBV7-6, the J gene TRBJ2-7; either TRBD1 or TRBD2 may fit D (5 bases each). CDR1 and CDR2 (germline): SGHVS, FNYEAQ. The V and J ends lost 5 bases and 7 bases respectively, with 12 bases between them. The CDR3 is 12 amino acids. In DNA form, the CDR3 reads TGTGCCAGCAGCCGTCCATGGGGGGAGCAGTACTTC. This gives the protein CASSRPWGEQYF.

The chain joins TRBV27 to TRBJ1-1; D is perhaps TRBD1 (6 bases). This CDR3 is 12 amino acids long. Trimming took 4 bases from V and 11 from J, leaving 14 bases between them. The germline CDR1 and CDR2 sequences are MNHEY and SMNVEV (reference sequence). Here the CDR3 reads CASSYPTGEAFF. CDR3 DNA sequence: TGTGCCAGCAGTTATCCGACAGGTGAGGCTTTCTTT.

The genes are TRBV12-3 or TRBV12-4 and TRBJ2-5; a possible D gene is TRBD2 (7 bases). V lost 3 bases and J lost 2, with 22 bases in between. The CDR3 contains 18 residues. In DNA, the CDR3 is TGTGCCAGCAGTTTGTTCAACGCGGGGGCCGCGGGGCAAGAGACCCAGTACTTC. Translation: CASSLFNAGAAGQETQYF.

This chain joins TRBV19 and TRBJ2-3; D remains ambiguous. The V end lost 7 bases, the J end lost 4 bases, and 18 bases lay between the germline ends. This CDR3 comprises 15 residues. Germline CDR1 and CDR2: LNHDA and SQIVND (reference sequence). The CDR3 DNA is TGTGCCAGTATCGGGCACGGCTCTCGTCCAGATACGCAGTATTTT. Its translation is CASIGHGSRPDTQYF.

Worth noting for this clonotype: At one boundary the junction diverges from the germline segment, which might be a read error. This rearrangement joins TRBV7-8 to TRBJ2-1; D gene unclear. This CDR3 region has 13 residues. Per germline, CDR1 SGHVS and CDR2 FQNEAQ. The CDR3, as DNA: TGTGCCAGCAGTTTAGATATCCACAATGAGCAGTTCTTC. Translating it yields CASSLDIHNEQFF.

The CDR3 nucleotides read TGTGCCACCAGCAGTCCCCAGGCGACAGTATACAATGAGCAGTTCTTC. This gives the protein CATSSPQATVYNEQFF. The chain couples TRBV15 to TRBJ2-1, with D perhaps TRBD1 (5 bases). The CDR3 totals 16 residues. Germline CDR1 reads LNHNV; CDR2 reads YYDKDF (reference sequence). V lost 3 bases and J 4 bases, leaving 16 bases between the germline ends.

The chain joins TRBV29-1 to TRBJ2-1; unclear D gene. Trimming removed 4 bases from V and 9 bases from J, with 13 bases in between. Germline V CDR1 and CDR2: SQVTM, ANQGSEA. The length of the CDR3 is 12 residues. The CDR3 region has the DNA TGCAGCGTTGCACCCGATTTAACTGAGCAGTTCTTC. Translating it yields CSVAPDLTEQFF.

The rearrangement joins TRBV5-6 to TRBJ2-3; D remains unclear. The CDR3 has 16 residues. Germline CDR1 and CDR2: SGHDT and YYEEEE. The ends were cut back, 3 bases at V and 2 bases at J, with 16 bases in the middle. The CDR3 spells CASSSQVARYTDTQYF. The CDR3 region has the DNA TGTGCCAGCAGCTCCCAAGTGGCCAGGTACACAGATACGCAGTATTTT.

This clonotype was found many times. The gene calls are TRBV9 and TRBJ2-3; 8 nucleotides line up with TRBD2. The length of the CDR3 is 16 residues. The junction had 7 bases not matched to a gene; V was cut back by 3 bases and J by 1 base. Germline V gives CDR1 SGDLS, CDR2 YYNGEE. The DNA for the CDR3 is TGTGCCAGCAGCGCCGCAACAGCGGGGGGCACAGATACGCAGTATTTT. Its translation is CASSAATAGGTDTQYF.

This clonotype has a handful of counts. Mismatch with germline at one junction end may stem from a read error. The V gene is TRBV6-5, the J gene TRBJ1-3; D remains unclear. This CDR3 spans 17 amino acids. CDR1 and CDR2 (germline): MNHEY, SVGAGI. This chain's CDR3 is CANSSTGPYSQRNTIYF. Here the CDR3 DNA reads TGTGCCAACAGTTCCACCGGACCGTACAGCCAAAGAAACACCATATATTTT.